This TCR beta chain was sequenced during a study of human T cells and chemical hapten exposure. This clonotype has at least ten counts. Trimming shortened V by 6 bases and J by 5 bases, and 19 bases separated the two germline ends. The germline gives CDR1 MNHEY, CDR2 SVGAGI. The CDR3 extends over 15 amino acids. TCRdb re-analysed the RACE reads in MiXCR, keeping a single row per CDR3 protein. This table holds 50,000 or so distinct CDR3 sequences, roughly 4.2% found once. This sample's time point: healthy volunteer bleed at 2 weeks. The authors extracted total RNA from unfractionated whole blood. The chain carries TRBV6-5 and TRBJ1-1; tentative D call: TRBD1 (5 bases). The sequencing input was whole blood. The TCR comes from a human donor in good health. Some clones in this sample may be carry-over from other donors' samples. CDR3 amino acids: CASSPLQAGQTEAFF. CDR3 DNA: TGTGCCAGCAGCCCATTACAGGCCGGCCAAACTGAAGCTTTCTTT.